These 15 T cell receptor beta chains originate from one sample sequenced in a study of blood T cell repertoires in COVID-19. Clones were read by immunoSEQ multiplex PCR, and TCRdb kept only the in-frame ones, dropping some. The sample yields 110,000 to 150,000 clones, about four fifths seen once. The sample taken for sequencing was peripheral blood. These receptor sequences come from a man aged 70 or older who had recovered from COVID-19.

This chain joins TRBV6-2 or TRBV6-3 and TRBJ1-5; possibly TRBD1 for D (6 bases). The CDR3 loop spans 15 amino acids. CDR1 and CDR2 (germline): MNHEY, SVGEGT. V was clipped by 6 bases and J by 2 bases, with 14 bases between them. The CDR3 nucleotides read TGTGCCAGCAGCCGGGACACCCAAGGCAATCAGCCCCAGCATTTT. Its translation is CASSRDTQGNQPQHF.

The CDR3 here is CASSFREGGEQYF. The DNA for the CDR3 is TGTGCCAGCAGCTTCCGGGAGGGCGGCGAGCAGTACTTC. The chain carries TRBV11-3 and TRBJ2-7, with 8 bases fitting TRBD2. The CDR3 extends over 13 amino acids. V was clipped by 3 bases and J by 6 bases; unmatched bases: 4. Germline V gene data show CDR1 as SGHNT and CDR2 as YENEEA. The variable domain in full, completed from reference TRBV11-3 and TRBJ2-7, reads EAGVVQSPRYKIIEKKQPVAFWCNPISGHNTLYWYLQNLGQGPELLIRYENEEAVDDSQLPKDRFSAERLKGVDSTLKIQPAELGDSAVYLCASSFREGGEQYFGPGTRLTVT.

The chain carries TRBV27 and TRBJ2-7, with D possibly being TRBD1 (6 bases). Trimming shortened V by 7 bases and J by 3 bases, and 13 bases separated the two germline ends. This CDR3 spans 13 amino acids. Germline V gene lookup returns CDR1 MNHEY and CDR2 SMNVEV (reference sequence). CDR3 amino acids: CASMGAFYYEQYF. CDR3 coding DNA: TGTGCCAGCATGGGGGCCTTCTACTACGAGCAGTACTTC.

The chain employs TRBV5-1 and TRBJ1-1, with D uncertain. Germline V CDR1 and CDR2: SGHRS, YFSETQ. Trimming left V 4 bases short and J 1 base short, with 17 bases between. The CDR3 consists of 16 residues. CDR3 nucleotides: TGCGCCAGCAGCGTGGCTCCCCGCGAGGCGAACACTGAAGCTTTCTTT. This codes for CASSVAPREANTEAFF.

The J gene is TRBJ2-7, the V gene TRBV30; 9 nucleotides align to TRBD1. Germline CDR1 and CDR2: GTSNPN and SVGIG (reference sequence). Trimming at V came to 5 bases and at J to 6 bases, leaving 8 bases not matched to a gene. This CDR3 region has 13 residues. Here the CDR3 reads CAWETTGGLEQYF. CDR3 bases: TGTGCCTGGGAAACCACAGGGGGCCTCGAGCAGTACTTC. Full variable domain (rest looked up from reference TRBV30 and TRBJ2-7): SQTIHQWPATLVQPVGSPLSLECTVEGTSNPNLYWYRQAAGRGLQLLFYSVGIGQISSEVPQNLSASRPQDRQFILSSKKLLLSDSGFYLCAWETTGGLEQYFGPGTRLTVT.

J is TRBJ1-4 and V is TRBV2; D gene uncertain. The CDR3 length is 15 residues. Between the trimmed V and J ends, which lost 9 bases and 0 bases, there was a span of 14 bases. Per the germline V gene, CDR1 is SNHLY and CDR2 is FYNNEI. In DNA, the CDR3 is TGTGCCAGTTTGTACAGCCACGCAACTAATGAAAAACTGTTTTTT. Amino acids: CASLYSHATNEKLFF.

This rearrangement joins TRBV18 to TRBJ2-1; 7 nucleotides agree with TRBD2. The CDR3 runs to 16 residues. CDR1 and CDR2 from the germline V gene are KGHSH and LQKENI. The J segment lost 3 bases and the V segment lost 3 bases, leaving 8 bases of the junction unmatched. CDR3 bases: TGTGCCAGCTCACCGTGGAGCGGGGCCATCTACAATGAGCAGTTCTTC. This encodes CASSPWSGAIYNEQFF.

The DNA for the CDR3 is TGCGCCAGCAGCCAAGACGAGACCAATTACCCGGGGGAGCAGTACTTC. Its translation: CASSQDETNYPGEQYF. This chain connects TRBV4-1 to TRBJ2-7, with D perhaps TRBD2 (5 bases). CDR3 length: 16 amino acids. From germline, CDR1 is MGHRA and CDR2 YSYEKL. The germline V and J ends were trimmed by 0 bases and 7 bases, with 19 bases remaining between them.

CDR3 loop: CAWSRGWGGRGTGELFF. The CDR3 coding sequence is TGTGCCTGGAGTCGGGGATGGGGCGGGAGAGGGACCGGGGAGCTGTTTTTT. This chain uses TRBV30 with TRBJ2-2; 7 nucleotides match TRBD2. The CDR3 is made up of 17 amino acids. The J segment lost 5 bases and the V segment lost 2 bases, leaving 14 bases of the junction unmatched. Germline V gives CDR1 GTSNPN, CDR2 SVGIG (reference sequence).

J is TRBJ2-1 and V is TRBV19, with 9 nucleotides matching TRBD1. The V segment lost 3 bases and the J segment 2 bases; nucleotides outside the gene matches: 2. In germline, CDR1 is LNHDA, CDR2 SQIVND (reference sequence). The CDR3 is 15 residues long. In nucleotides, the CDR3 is TGTGCCAGTAGTATGGGACAGGGCACCTACAATGAGCAGTTCTTC. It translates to CASSMGQGTYNEQFF. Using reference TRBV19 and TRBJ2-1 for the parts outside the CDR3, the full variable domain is DGGITQSPKYLFRKEGQNVTLSCEQNLNHDAMYWYRQDPGQGLRLIYYSQIVNDFQKGDIAEGYSVSREKKESFPLTVTSAQKNPTAFYLCASSMGQGTYNEQFFGPGTRLTVL.

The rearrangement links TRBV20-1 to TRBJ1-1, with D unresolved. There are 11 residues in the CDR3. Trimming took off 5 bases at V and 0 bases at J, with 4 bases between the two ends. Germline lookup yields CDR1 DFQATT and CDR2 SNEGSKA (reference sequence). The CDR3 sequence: CSALLNTEAFF. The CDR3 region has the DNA TGCAGTGCTTTATTGAACACTGAAGCTTTCTTT.

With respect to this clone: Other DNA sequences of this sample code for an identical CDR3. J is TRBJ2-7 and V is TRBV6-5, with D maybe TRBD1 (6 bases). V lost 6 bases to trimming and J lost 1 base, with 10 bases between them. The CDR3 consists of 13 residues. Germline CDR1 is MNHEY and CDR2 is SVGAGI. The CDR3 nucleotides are TGTGCCAGCAGCCCGGACAGTTCCTACGAGCAGTACTTC. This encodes CASSPDSSYEQYF.

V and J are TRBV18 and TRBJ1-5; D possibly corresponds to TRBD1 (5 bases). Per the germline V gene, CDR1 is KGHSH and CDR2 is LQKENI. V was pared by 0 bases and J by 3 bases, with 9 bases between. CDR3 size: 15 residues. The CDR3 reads CASSPPGGTNQPQHF. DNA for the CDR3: TGTGCCAGCTCACCACCAGGAGGGACCAATCAGCCCCAGCATTTT.

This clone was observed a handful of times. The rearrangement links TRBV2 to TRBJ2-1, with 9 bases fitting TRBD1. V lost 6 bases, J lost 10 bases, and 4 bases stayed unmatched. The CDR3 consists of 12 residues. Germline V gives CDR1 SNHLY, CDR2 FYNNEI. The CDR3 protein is CASRLTGGEQFF. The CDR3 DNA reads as TGTGCCAGCAGACTTACAGGGGGCGAGCAGTTCTTC.

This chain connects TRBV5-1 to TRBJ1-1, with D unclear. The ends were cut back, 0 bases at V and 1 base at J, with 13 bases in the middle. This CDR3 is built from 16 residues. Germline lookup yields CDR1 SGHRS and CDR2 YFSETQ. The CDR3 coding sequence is TGCGCCAGCAGCTTGGCCAGTGCAGGTTGGAACACTGAAGCTTTCTTT. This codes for CASSLASAGWNTEAFF.